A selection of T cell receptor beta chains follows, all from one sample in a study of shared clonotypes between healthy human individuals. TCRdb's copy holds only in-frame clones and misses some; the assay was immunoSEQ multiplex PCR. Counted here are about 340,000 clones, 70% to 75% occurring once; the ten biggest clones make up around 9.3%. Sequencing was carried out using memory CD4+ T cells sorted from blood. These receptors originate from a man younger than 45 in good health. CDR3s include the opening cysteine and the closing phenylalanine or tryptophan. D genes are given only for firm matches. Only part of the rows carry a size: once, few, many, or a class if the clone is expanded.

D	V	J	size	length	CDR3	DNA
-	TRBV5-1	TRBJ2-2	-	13	CASSVRWAGELFF	TGCGCCAGCAGCGTGAGGTGGGCCGGGGAGCTGTTTTTT
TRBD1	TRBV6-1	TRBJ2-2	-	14	CAILRGRGTGELFF	TGTGCCATACTCAGGGGGCGCGGAACCGGGGAGCTGTTTTTT
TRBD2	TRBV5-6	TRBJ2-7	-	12	CASSFLTSAKYF	TGTGCCAGCAGCTTCCTAACTAGCGCCAAGTACTTC
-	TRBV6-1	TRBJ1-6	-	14	CASSERTGNSPLHF	TGTGCCAGCAGTGAGAGGACGGGGAATTCACCCCTCCACTTT
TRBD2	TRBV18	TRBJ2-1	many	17	CASSAGLAGSHYNEQFF	TGTGCCAGCTCCGCCGGGTTAGCGGGGTCACACTACAATGAGCAGTTCTTC
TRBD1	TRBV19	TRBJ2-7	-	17	CASSLYWTGGTSSEQYF	TGTGCCAGTAGTCTATACTGGACAGGGGGCACCTCAAGCGAGCAGTACTTC
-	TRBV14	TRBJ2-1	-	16	CASSQVIWGGQVEQFF	TGTGCCAGCAGCCAAGTCATTTGGGGGGGGCAGGTTGAGCAGTTCTTC
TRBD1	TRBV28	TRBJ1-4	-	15	CASSLLGGTNEKLFF	TGTGCCAGCAGTTTATTAGGGGGCACTAATGAAAAACTGTTTTTT
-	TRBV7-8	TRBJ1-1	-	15	CASTNHIDMNTEAFF	TGTGCCAGCACCAACCATATAGACATGAACACTGAAGCTTTCTTT
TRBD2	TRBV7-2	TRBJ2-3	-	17	CASSSKGLAEETDTQYF	TGTGCCAGCAGCTCCAAGGGACTAGCGGAAGAAACAGATACGCAGTATTTT